This record covers a single TCR beta chain. Its antigen is not known. Method: immunoSEQ multiplex PCR; TCRdb's copy keeps in-frame clones and lacks some. Of some 190,000 clones listed, 80% to 90% are singletons. This sample stems from a study of T cell responses to AZD1222 COVID-19 vaccine. Study-level results: Unmutated variant regions reportedly attract nearly half of all spike-specific TCRs.

V lost 5 bases and J lost 6, with 10 bases in between. This CDR3 has 12 residues. The receptor comes from an adult in good health. Sequencing was performed on peripheral blood, taken on day 0 of AZD1222 vaccination. The V gene is TRBV12-3 or TRBV12-4, the J gene TRBJ1-2, with TRBD1 as a possible D gene (5 bases). Written as DNA, the CDR3 is TGTGCCAGCAGTGCCACAGGAGATGGCTACACCTTC. It specifies CASSATGDGYTF.